A single T cell receptor (beta chain) is shown here with its context. This clonotype was observed at least ten times. Its antigen remains undetermined. One base away there is no much larger clone; base qualities are not given. The data originate from a study of T cells in Graves' hyperthyroidism and ophthalmopathy (dated by TCRdb to 2018 to 2020). Background on the whole study: Peripheral blood samples were taken at the time of initial diagnosis, prior to any treatment. In addition, the study compared T-cell repertoires in thyroid tissue and in blood from five to seven Graves' hyperthyroidism patients. After sampling, hyperthyroidism patients received methimazole starting at 30 mg daily, and ophthalmopathy patients received high-dose intravenous methylprednisolone. To identify distinguishing TCR V-J signatures, a discovery cohort of roughly 100 patients was used, comprising 40 to 45 with Graves' ophthalmopathy and 55 to 65 with stable Graves' hyperthyroidism. An independent validation cohort of around 20 hyperthyroidism patients and 17 patients who later progressed to ophthalmopathy tested prospective prediction of ophthalmopathy. The paper reports TCR Vbeta CDR3 sequencing of 140 or so peripheral blood samples: 40 to 45 ophthalmopathy, 70 to 85 hyperthyroidism and around 17 progressor patients. The approximately 98 discovery patients were randomly divided into training and test sets at a 7:3 ratio. Overall study outcomes, separate from this receptor: In validation, the model predicted progression to ophthalmopathy a median of roughly 6.1 months before onset, with around 70% sensitivity and roughly 73% specificity. Blood samples also contained most of the expanded thyroid clonotypes (frequency above 0.001), which suggests that blood repertoires may reflect thyroid immune responses. A 13 V-J signature model separated ophthalmopathy from stable hyperthyroidism, with 87.88% sensitivity and roughly 81% specificity in cross-validation and 80%/75% in testing. No statistical method was used to set the sample size in advance, and investigators knew the group allocation.

CDR1 and CDR2, looked up from the germline V gene (reference sequence), are DFQATT and SNEGSKA. V drops 0 bases and J drops 6 bases, leaving 14 bases in between. Spanning cysteine to phenylalanine, the CDR3 consists of 15 amino acids. CDR3 DNA is the only sequence kept; it has 45 bases, read in frame from the first base. A patient counted as having stable Graves' hyperthyroidism if no progression to ophthalmopathy occurred over 18 months of follow-up. The hyperthyroidism patients were between 18 and 65 years old and newly diagnosed, with a disease duration of less than 2 months. Exclusion was applied to patients with uncontrolled infections, other autoimmune diseases, pregnancy or lactation. Clinical symptoms, serum thyroxine and TRAb, thyroid ultrasound, and orbital computed tomography formed the basis for the diagnoses. PBMCs were separated from 10 ml of fresh peripheral blood using Ficoll-Paque density gradient centrifugation. Total RNA was extracted with Trizol reagent, and quality was checked on an Agilent 2100 Bioanalyzer.

The TCR beta CDR3 regions were amplified from the RNA transcripts. The TCR CDR3 was subjected to a first round of RT-PCR using the HTBI primer set and the Qiagen OneStep RT-PCR kit. Libraries were constructed in a second round of multiplex PCR, after which size selection and purification were performed. The libraries were sequenced on an Illumina HiSeq2000 using paired-end 100 bp reads. As for how the authors treated the data: SOAPnuke was used to process the raw data, throwing out any read that contained adapters or uncalled bases, had a mean Phred below 15, or lacked an exact constant-primer or identifier match. COPE v1.2.5 was used to merge the high-quality paired reads, and each unique nucleotide sequence was defined as a clonotype. Clonotypes were aligned to IMGT TRBV, TRBD and TRBJ reference segments using MiTCR v1.1. The analysis included only V-J combinations with a frequency above 0.0001, which together covered 99% to 99.2% of the repertoires. The TCS score was defined as the ratio of F50 (clonal expansion) to E x V (chaos), calculated using BLOSUM62-based TCRdist between CDR3 peptides within each V-J. Welch's t-statistics and random forest reduced fewer than 600 V-J features to roughly 13, which were used in a naive Bayes classifier (R e1071). TCRdb cleaned the public reads at Q25 with fastp, built clones with MiXCR and kept in-frame beta chains. Rows merge per CDR3 protein into single entries with the most common DNA and genes. None of the V and J calls come from the authors' own analysis; TCRdb made them. The sample profile shows fewer than 350,000 distinct CDR3 sequences; roughly 18% of them were found once. The ten largest clonotypes hold approximately 49% of the sample.

The receptor chain draws on TRBV20-1 and TRBJ1-4; matching of 5 bases hints at TRBD1 as the D gene. Sequencing was performed on blood. The receptor comes from a woman aged 45-60 years with Graves' hyperthyroidism. The base sequence is TGCAGTGCTAGAGATCAGATCGGGGGGGATGAAAAACTGTTTTTT. This encodes CSARDQIGGDEKLFF.